These 20 T cell receptor beta chains were sequenced from one sample in a study of spatial heterogeneity in lung cancer (dated by TCRdb to the late 2010s). According to the study, the label for this sample's time point signals: sample taken at primary tumor resection. For TCR sequencing, whole RNA was extracted from tumor and nontumor lung tissue, or from cryopreserved PBMC samples, and no cell sorting was done. The library was obtained by 5' RACE. Sequenced on a NextSeq 500. The public reads were reprocessed in TCRdb via fastp at Q25 and MiXCR, keeping in-frame beta chains. Rows matching on CDR3 protein sequence are summarized as one entry with the most common DNA and genes. Here the sample has 22,000 or so distinct CDR3 sequences; about 4.5% occur a single time. Over 30% of the sample comes from the top ten. The source material was PBMCs, sampled at surgery. All receptors come from a male donor with early-stage non-small cell lung cancer.

This clonotype was seen ten or more times. The V and J genes are TRBV7-8 and TRBJ1-6; D perhaps matches TRBD1 (6 bases). The length of the CDR3 is 15 residues. Between the trimmed V and J ends, which lost 5 bases and 2 bases, there was a span of 10 bases. Germline loops: CDR1 SGHVS, CDR2 FQNEAQ. CDR3 in amino acids: CASSGRTAYNSPLHF. The CDR3 DNA follows: TGTGCCAGCAGCGGAAGGACAGCCTATAATTCACCCCTCCACTTT.

This clonotype was found many times. The rearrangement links TRBV5-6 to TRBJ1-3; D gene ambiguous. CDR1 and CDR2 (germline): SGHDT, YYEEEE. With 0 bases removed from V and 8 bases from J, the gap between germline ends came to 3 bases. The CDR3 totals 11 residues. DNA for the CDR3: TGTGCCAGCAGCTTGGAGGACACCATATATTTT. It encodes CASSLEDTIYF.

This clonotype was counted many times. The chain carries TRBV7-3 and TRBJ1-1; D remains unclear. V was cut by 5 bases and J by 3 bases, with 13 bases left in between. Germline loops: CDR1 SGHTA, CDR2 FQGTGA. This CDR3 spans 14 amino acids. The CDR3 sequence: CASSPRPGDTEAFF. The CDR3 DNA follows: TGTGCCAGCAGCCCCCGTCCTGGGGACACTGAAGCTTTCTTT. Combining the CDR3 with reference TRBV7-3 and TRBJ1-1 gives the whole variable domain GAGVSQTPSNKVTEKGKYVELRCDPISGHTALYWYRQSLGQGPEFLIYFQGTGAADDSGLPNDRFFAVRPEGSVSTLKIQRTERGDSAVYLCASSPRPGDTEAFFGQGTRLTVV.

The genes are TRBV15 and TRBJ2-7, with D possibly matching TRBD2 (6 bases). The CDR3 length is 15 residues. The V and J ends lost 5 bases and 1 base respectively, with 15 bases between them. The germline gives CDR1 LNHNV, CDR2 YYDKDF (reference sequence). The CDR3 reads CATSLGGKQSYEQYF. Here the CDR3 DNA reads TGTGCCACCAGCCTGGGGGGTAAACAGTCCTACGAGCAGTACTTC.

This clonotype was recorded at least ten times. The gene calls are TRBV7-9 and TRBJ1-1; 7 positions match TRBD1. V dropped 5 bases and J dropped 1; count of bases not matched to a gene: 4. Per germline, CDR1 SEHNR and CDR2 FQNEAQ (reference sequence). The CDR3 extends over 14 amino acids. CDR3 in DNA: TGTGCCAGCAGCCAGAACAGGGGGAACACTGAAGCTTTCTTT. The encoded protein is CASSQNRGNTEAFF.

This clonotype turned up a few times. V and J are TRBV6-1 and TRBJ1-6; TRBD1 agrees at 9 bases. The CDR3 covers 16 residues. Germline V gene data show CDR1 as MNHNS and CDR2 as SASEGT. V dropped 1 base and J dropped 6; count of bases not matched to a gene: 4. CDR3 protein: CASSEDGTGSNSPLHF. Here the CDR3 DNA reads TGTGCCAGCAGTGAAGACGGGACAGGGAGTAATTCACCCCTCCACTTT.

This clonotype has only a few counts. The chain is built from TRBV19 and TRBJ2-1; 9 bases are a match to TRBD2. The V gene's germline CDR1 is LNHDA and CDR2 SQIVND (reference sequence). After removal of 5 bases from V and 10 bases from J, the junction contained 6 bases not matched to a gene. The CDR3 covers 13 residues. In nucleotides, the CDR3 is TGTGCCAGTAGTCTACTAGCGGGTCTAGAGCAGTTCTTC. Amino acid sequence: CASSLLAGLEQFF.

This clonotype has at least ten counts. The chain carries TRBV18 and TRBJ2-5; D gene unclear. The CDR3 is made up of 13 amino acids. Germline V lookup: CDR1 KGHSH, CDR2 LQKENI. Trimming removed 1 base from V and 5 bases from J, with 8 bases in between. The CDR3 nucleotides are TGTGCCAGCTCACCACGGGGTGGGGAGACCCAGTACTTC. Residues: CASSPRGGETQYF.

In its sample, this clonotype was seen many times. This chain connects TRBV7-8 to TRBJ1-1; a weak D match, TRBD1 (6 bases). Trimming pared 1 base from V and 1 base from J, leaving 16 bases between. This CDR3 spans 17 amino acids. The germline CDR1 and CDR2 sequences are SGHVS and FQNEAQ. CDR3 loop: CASSLVGGLGSNTEAFF. The CDR3 DNA reads as TGTGCCAGCAGCTTAGTTGGGGGGCTGGGGTCGAACACTGAAGCTTTCTTT.

This clonotype has a count of ten or more. This chain joins TRBV7-2 and TRBJ2-3, with TRBD2 as a possible D gene (6 bases). CDR3 length equals 15 residues. Trimming took off 4 bases at V and 4 bases at J, with 15 bases between the two ends. Germline V gene sequence: CDR1 SGHTA, CDR2 FQGNSA. CDR3 sequence: CASSSTRVLSDTQYF. The CDR3, as DNA: TGTGCCAGCAGCTCGACTAGAGTATTATCAGATACGCAGTATTTT.

In this sample, this clonotype turned up many times. One junction end disagrees with the germline gene, perhaps due to a read error. V gene TRBV7-9 combines with J gene TRBJ1-5, with D possibly matching TRBD1 (5 bases). The CDR3 is 14 amino acids. Germline-derived CDR1 and CDR2 are SEHNR and FQNEAQ (reference sequence). The CDR3 sequence is CASGDHFSDQPQHF. The DNA for the CDR3 is TGTGCCAGCGGGGACCATTTTAGCGATCAGCCCCAGCATTTT.

This clonotype was counted many times. The chain employs TRBV27 and TRBJ2-5; 10 nucleotides match TRBD2. From germline, CDR1 is MNHEY and CDR2 SMNVEV (reference sequence). J lost 5 bases, V lost 6 bases, and 6 bases had no gene match. The CDR3 length is 14 residues. The CDR3 nucleotides read TGTGCCAGCAGGGCTAGCGGGAGCTGGGAGACCCAGTACTTC. As protein: CASRASGSWETQYF.

This clonotype appeared many times. This sequence joins TRBV14 and TRBJ2-7; D might be TRBD2 (5 bases). This CDR3 contains 15 residues. Trimming stripped 0 bases from V and 3 bases from J, with 12 bases between. In germline, CDR1 is SGHDN, CDR2 FVKESK. The CDR3 region is CASSQDAGVGYEQYF. CDR3 DNA sequence: TGTGCCAGCAGCCAAGATGCCGGGGTGGGCTACGAGCAGTACTTC.

The table lists this clonotype with many counts. V gene TRBV5-1 combines with J gene TRBJ2-4, with D maybe TRBD1 (6 bases). Germline values: CDR1 SGHRS, CDR2 YFSETQ. Trimming took off 3 bases at V and 0 bases at J, with 16 bases between the two ends. This CDR3 comprises 17 residues. The DNA of the CDR3 is TGCGCCAGCAGCTGGGACCCGGGACAACTAGCCAAAAACATTCAGTACTTC. As protein: CASSWDPGQLAKNIQYF.

The sample holds many counts of this clonotype. The chain is built from TRBV19 and TRBJ2-3, with 8 bases that match TRBD1. After removal of 6 bases from V and 3 bases from J, the junction contained 8 bases not matched to a gene. The length of the CDR3 is 15 residues. The germline CDR1 and CDR2 sequences are LNHDA and SQIVND (reference sequence). CDR3 amino acids: CASSLLTGETDTQYF. CDR3 sequence (DNA): TGTGCCAGTAGCCTCCTGACAGGGGAGACAGATACGCAGTATTTT.

This clonotype was seen many times. The CDR3 DNA reads TGTGCCAGCAGCCGATCCCTTAGCGGCAATGAGCAGTTCTTC. It codes for CASSRSLSGNEQFF. The chain links TRBV7-2 to TRBJ2-1; TRBD2 might be the D (6 bases). The CDR3 spans 14 residues. CDR1 and CDR2 (germline): SGHTA, FQGNSA. Trimming pared 5 bases from V and 6 bases from J, leaving 14 bases between.

The V gene is TRBV28, the J gene TRBJ2-7, with 10 bases aligning to TRBD1. The CDR3 is 14 amino acids. Trimming at V came to 2 bases and at J to 3 bases, leaving 1 base not matched to a gene. Germline V CDR1 and CDR2: MDHEN, SYDVKM. This CDR3 is CASSLRTGGYEQYF. In DNA, the CDR3 is TGTGCCAGCAGTTTAAGGACAGGGGGCTACGAGCAGTACTTC.

This clonotype was observed many times. The J gene is TRBJ2-1, the V gene TRBV7-6, with TRBD2 as a possible D gene (6 bases). Trimming took off 5 bases at V and 6 bases at J, with 11 bases between the two ends. In germline, CDR1 is SGHVS, CDR2 FNYEAQ. The CDR3 runs 13 residues. This CDR3 reads CASSRGTSNEQFF. The CDR3 DNA reads TGTGCCAGCAGCCGCGGGACCAGCAATGAGCAGTTCTTC.

This clonotype was recorded many times. The chain recombines TRBV13 with TRBJ2-2, with TRBD1 as a possible D gene (5 bases). The CDR3 sequence is 17 residues long. V dropped 2 bases and J dropped 4 bases, with 17 bases sitting between them. Germline CDR1 is PRHDT and CDR2 is FYEKMQ (reference sequence). CDR3 in DNA: TGTGCCAGCAGCTTACGGACGCTTAGACAGTTCACCGGGGAGCTGTTTTTT. Protein product: CASSLRTLRQFTGELFF.

The sample holds many counts of this clonotype. The rearrangement uses TRBV28 and TRBJ2-7, with TRBD1 matching over 11 bases. In germline, CDR1 is MDHEN, CDR2 SYDVKM. This CDR3 contains 13 residues. V lost 8 bases and J lost 6; bases outside the gene matches: 6. The CDR3 DNA reads as TGTGCCAGCCGGAGGACAGGGGGCTCCGAGCAGTACTTC. It codes for CASRRTGGSEQYF.